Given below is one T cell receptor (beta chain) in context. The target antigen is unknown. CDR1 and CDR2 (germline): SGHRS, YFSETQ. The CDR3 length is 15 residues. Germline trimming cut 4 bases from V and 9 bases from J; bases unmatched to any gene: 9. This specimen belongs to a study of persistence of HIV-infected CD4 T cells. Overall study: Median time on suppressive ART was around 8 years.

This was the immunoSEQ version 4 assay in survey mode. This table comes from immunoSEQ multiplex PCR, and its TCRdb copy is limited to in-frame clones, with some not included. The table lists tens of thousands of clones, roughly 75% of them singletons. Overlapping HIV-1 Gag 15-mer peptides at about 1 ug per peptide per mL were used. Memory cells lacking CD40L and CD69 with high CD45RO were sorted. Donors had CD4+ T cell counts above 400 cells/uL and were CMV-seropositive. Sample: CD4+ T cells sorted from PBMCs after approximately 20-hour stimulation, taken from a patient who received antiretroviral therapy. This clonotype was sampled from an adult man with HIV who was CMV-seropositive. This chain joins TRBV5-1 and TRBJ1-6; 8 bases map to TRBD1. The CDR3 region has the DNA TGCGCCAGCAGCCGAAATGACAGGGGCGGTTCACCCCTCCACTTT. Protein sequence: CASSRNDRGGSPLHF.